The 15 T cell receptor beta chains in this list originate from one sample, sequenced in a study of blood T cell repertoires in COVID-19. The method was immunoSEQ multiplex PCR; TCRdb's version includes in-frame clones alone and lacks a portion of them. The data contain 150,000 to 200,000 clones, about 83% of them seen just once; the ten biggest clones take up 3.7%. The sample was peripheral blood. These receptors all come from a man aged 18 to 35 with active or convalescent COVID-19.

A single count supports this clone. V usage is TRBV7-9 and J usage is TRBJ2-7, with 8 bases identical to TRBD1. The CDR3 sequence is 14 residues long. Unmatched junction bases numbered 2, after V lost 0 bases and J lost 4 bases. Germline V gene data show CDR1 as SEHNR and CDR2 as FQNEAQ (reference sequence). The CDR3: CASSLADRGYEQYF. The CDR3 bases are TGTGCCAGCAGCTTAGCCGACAGGGGATACGAGCAGTACTTC.

This sequence joins TRBV5-1 and TRBJ1-1; 11 bases fit TRBD1. Germline assignment: CDR1 SGHRS and CDR2 YFSETQ. The CDR3 has 14 amino acids. V was pared by 4 bases and J by 6 bases, with 5 bases of the junction left unmatched. CDR3: CASSRDRGYSEAFF. For the CDR3, the DNA is TGCGCCAGCAGCCGGGACAGGGGGTATTCTGAAGCTTTCTTT.

The rearrangement links TRBV5-8 to TRBJ2-3; 15 positions agree with TRBD2. There are 18 residues in the CDR3. CDR1 SGHTS and CDR2 YDEGEE come from the germline V gene. The V segment lost 4 bases and the J segment 2 bases; nucleotides outside the gene matches: 8. CDR3 amino acids: CASSPGTSGGFSTDTQYF. As DNA, the CDR3 is TGTGCCAGCAGCCCCGGGACTAGCGGGGGGTTTTCCACAGATACGCAGTATTTT.

V gene TRBV18 combines with J gene TRBJ1-6; 7 nucleotides match TRBD1. Per the germline V gene, CDR1 is KGHSH and CDR2 is LQKENI. V dropped 3 bases and J dropped 5; count of bases not matched to a gene: 10. The CDR3 runs to 17 residues. The CDR3 loop reads CASSPFLRDRHNSPLHF. CDR3 coding DNA: TGTGCCAGCTCACCTTTTCTCCGGGACAGACATAATTCACCCCTCCACTTT.

This chain uses TRBV18 with TRBJ2-2; 8 bases are shared with TRBD1. The CDR3 has 15 amino acids. CDR1 and CDR2 from the germline V gene are KGHSH and LQKENI. With V trimmed by 3 bases and J by 5 bases, 5 bases remained unmatched. In DNA, the CDR3 is TGTGCCAGCTCACCCACTGACAGGGGAACCGGGGAGCTGTTTTTT. It translates to CASSPTDRGTGELFF. The entire variable domain, with the rest obtained from reference TRBV18 and TRBJ2-2, is as follows: NAGVMQNPRHLVRRRGQEARLRCSPMKGHSHVYWYRQLPEEGLKFMVYLQKENIIDESGMPKERFSAEFPKEGPSILRIQQVVRGDSAAYFCASSPTDRGTGELFFGEGSRLTVL.

The chain employs TRBV30 and TRBJ1-4; tentative D call: TRBD1 (5 bases). CDR1 GTSNPN and CDR2 SVGIG come from the germline V gene (reference sequence). This CDR3 region has 13 residues. V lost 4 bases to trimming and J lost 5 bases, with 11 bases between them. CDR3 protein: CAWNFRQNEKLFF. As DNA, the CDR3 is TGTGCCTGGAATTTCCGACAGAATGAAAAACTGTTTTTT.

This chain connects TRBV5-1 to TRBJ1-2, with TRBD1 identical over 7 bases. The CDR3 runs 13 residues. Germline-derived CDR1 and CDR2 are SGHRS and YFSETQ. The V segment lost 7 bases and the J segment 3 bases; nucleotides outside the gene matches: 6. The DNA of the CDR3 is TGCGCCAGCGCCCGGGACAGATACTATGGCTACACCTTC. As protein: CASARDRYYGYTF.

A remark on this clone: The sample has other DNA sequences that encode this CDR3 too. V is TRBV27 and J is TRBJ2-7, with 11 nucleotides matching TRBD2. Germline trimming cut 3 bases from V and 0 bases from J; bases unmatched to any gene: 1. This CDR3 comprises 15 residues. CDR1 is MNHEY and CDR2 is SMNVEV in the germline V gene (reference sequence). For the CDR3, the DNA is TGTGCCAGCAGTTTCGGACTAGCGGGCTCCTACGAGCAGTACTTC. It translates to CASSFGLAGSYEQYF.

The chain uses TRBV29-1 and TRBJ1-4, with a possible D match to TRBD1 (6 bases). V lost 7 bases and J 5 bases, leaving 14 bases between the germline ends. This CDR3 contains 13 residues. Germline lookup yields CDR1 SQVTM and CDR2 ANQGSEA. This CDR3 is CSAGWGRNEKLFF. In nucleotides, the CDR3 is TGCAGCGCCGGGTGGGGGCGGAATGAAAAACTGTTTTTT.

The chain is built from TRBV4-1 and TRBJ2-7; 7 positions agree with TRBD1. V trimming: 11 bases; J trimming: 4 bases; junction bases outside the gene matches: 17. Looked up from germline, CDR1 is MGHRA and CDR2 is YSYEKL. CDR3 length: 15 amino acids. The CDR3 DNA is TGCGCCGGTCAGAAATCGGGACAGAGGGAATACGAGCAGTACGTC. This sequence encodes CAGQKSGQREYEQYV.

The V call is TRBV7-2, the J call TRBJ1-1, with TRBD1 as a possible D gene (6 bases). The germline CDR1 and CDR2 sequences are SGHTA and FQGNSA. There are 14 residues in the CDR3. The germline V and J ends were trimmed by 6 bases and 5 bases, with 16 bases remaining between them. This CDR3 is CASSLSAGATEAFF. The CDR3 DNA reads TGTGCCAGCAGTTTATCCGCAGGGGCGACTGAAGCTTTCTTT.

DNA for the CDR3: TGCAGTGCTAGTGGGGGCACCTACAATGAGCAGTTCTTC. This sequence encodes CSASGGTYNEQFF. This rearrangement joins TRBV20-1 to TRBJ2-1; D perhaps matches TRBD1 (6 bases). The CDR3 has 13 residues. Trimming left V 3 bases short and J 2 bases short, with 8 bases between. The germline CDR1 and CDR2 sequences are DFQATT and SNEGSKA (reference sequence).

The J gene is TRBJ1-2, the V gene TRBV12-5; no reliable D call. Germline V gene data show CDR1 as LGHNT and CDR2 as FRNRAP. Trimming shortened V by 3 bases and J by 1 base, and 15 bases separated the two germline ends. The CDR3 is made up of 16 amino acids. CDR3 loop: CASGLVLLGLNYGYTF. The CDR3 bases are TGTGCTAGTGGTTTAGTTCTCCTTGGACTTAACTATGGCTACACCTTC. The complete variable domain, with remaining parts taken from reference TRBV12-5 and TRBJ1-2, reads DARVTQTPRHKVTEMGQEVTMRCQPILGHNTVFWYRQTMMQGLELLAYFRNRAPLDDSGMPKDRFSAEMPDATLATLKIQPSEPRDSAVYFCASGLVLLGLNYGYTFGSGTRLTVV.

The V call is TRBV14, the J call TRBJ2-5, with D hard to call. This CDR3 comprises 13 residues. CDR1 and CDR2 (germline): SGHDN, FVKESK. The V and J ends lost 3 bases and 3 bases respectively, with 8 bases between them. CDR3 protein: CASSQWAKETQYF. The CDR3 coding sequence is TGTGCCAGCAGCCAGTGGGCTAAAGAGACCCAGTACTTC.

The gene calls are TRBV19 and TRBJ1-4; D gene unclear. The CDR3 runs to 13 residues. Trimming removed 4 bases at V and 7 bases at J, with 10 bases between. Germline V gene lookup returns CDR1 LNHDA and CDR2 SQIVND (reference sequence). CDR3 nucleotides: TGTGCCAGTAGTAAGGGAGTAGGTGAAAAACTGTTTTTT. This translates into CASSKGVGEKLFF.